This T cell receptor beta chain was recovered during a study of blood T cell repertoires in COVID-19. Study as a whole: COVID-19 samples, acute and convalescent, were from the United States, Italy and Spain. T cells, B-cell-depleted T cells, or PBMCs provided the cDNA or gDNA that served as material.

Germline CDR1 reads LGHDT; CDR2 reads YNNKEL (reference sequence). The CDR3 is made up of 13 amino acids. Losses at the gene ends were 3 bases for V and 3 bases for J; bases not matched to a gene: 0. Authors' methods: Reference gene primer amplification gave nucleated cell count estimates. Assay used: immunoSEQ multiplex PCR; TCRdb lists only in-frame clones, some missing. V and J calls and clone size follow that table, whereas D and trimming were derived from the DNA. The table includes tens of thousands of clones, around 90% detected once. This TCR came from a woman between 65 and 79 years old with active COVID-19. This chain connects TRBV3-1 (or the pseudogene TRBV3-2) to TRBJ2-3, with TRBD2 matching 7 bases. The sequencing sample was made of peripheral blood. The CDR3, as DNA: TGTGCCAGCAGCCAGGGGGGGACAGATACGCAGTATTTT. Encoded protein: CASSQGGTDTQYF.